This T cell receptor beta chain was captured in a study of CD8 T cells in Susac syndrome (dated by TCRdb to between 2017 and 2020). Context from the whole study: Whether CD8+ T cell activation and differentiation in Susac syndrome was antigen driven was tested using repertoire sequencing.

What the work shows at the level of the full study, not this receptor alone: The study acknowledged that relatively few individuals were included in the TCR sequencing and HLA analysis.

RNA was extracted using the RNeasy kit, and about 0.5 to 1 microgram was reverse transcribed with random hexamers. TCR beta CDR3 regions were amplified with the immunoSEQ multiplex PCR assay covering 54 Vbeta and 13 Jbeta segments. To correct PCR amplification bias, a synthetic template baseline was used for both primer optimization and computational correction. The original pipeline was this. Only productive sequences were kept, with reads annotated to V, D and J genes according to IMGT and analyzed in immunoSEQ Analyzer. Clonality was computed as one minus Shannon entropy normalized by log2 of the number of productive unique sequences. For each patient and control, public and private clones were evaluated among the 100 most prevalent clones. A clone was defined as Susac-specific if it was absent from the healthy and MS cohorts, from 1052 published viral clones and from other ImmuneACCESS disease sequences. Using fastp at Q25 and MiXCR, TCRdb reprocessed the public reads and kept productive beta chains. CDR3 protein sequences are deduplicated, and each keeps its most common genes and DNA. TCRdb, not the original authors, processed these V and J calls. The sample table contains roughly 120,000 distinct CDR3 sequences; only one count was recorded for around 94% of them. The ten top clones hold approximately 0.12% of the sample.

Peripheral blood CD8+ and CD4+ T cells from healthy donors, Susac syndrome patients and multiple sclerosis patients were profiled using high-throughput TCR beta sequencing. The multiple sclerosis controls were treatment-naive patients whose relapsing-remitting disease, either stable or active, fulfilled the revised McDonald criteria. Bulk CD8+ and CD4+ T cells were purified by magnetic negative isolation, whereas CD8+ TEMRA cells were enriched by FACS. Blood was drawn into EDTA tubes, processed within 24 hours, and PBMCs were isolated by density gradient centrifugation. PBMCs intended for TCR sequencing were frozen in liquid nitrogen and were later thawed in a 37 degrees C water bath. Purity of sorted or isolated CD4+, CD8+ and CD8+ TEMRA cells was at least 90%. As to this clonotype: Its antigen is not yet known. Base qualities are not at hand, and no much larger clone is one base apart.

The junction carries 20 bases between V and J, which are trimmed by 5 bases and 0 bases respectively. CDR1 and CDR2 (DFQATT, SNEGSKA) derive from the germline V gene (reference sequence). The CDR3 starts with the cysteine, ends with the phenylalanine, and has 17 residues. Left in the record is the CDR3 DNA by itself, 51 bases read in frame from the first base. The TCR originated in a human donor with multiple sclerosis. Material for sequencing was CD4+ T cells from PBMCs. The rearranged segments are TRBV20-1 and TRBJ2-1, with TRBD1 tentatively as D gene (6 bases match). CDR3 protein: CSAARLNGQSSYNEQFF. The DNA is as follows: TGCAGTGCTGCCCGTTTGAACGGACAGAGCTCCTACAATGAGCAGTTCTTC.